This record covers a single TCR beta chain. What it binds is unknown. This sample was included in a study of metastatic and nonmetastatic thyroid tumors. The study's findings and limits: Across blood and tumor, TCR beta diversity in malignant thyroid tumors was reportedly significantly higher than in benign nodules.

Methods used by the authors: It was from CDR3 differences across clinicopathological groups that a distant-metastasis classifier for papillary thyroid cancer was built. TCRdb reanalyzed the PCR reads via MiXCR. These V and J calls derive from TCRdb rather than the authors' analysis. Of around 31,000 clones listed, about 21% are singletons. No treatment had been given to any patient before thyroid surgery. In germline, CDR1 is SEHNR, CDR2 FQNEAQ (reference sequence). Trimming stripped 6 bases from V and 5 bases from J, with 11 bases between. This CDR3 is 13 amino acids long. The sequence was collected from a male donor with papillary thyroid cancer or a benign thyroid nodule (not recorded which). Some clones in this sample may be carry-over from other donors' samples. The specimen was tumor tissue. This sequence joins TRBV7-9 and TRBJ2-1; the D gene could be TRBD1 or TRBD2 (5 bases each). This CDR3 is CASRTQGHNEQFF. The DNA for the CDR3 is TGTGCCAGCAGGACGCAGGGACACAATGAGCAGTTCTTC. The full variable domain, in which reference TRBV7-9 and TRBJ2-1 provide the parts outside the CDR3, is DTGVSQNPRHKITKRGQNVTFRCDPISEHNRLYWYRQTLGQGPEFLTYFQNEAQLEKSRLLSDRFSAERPKGSFSTLEIQRTEQGDSAMYLCASRTQGHNEQFFGPGTRLTVL.